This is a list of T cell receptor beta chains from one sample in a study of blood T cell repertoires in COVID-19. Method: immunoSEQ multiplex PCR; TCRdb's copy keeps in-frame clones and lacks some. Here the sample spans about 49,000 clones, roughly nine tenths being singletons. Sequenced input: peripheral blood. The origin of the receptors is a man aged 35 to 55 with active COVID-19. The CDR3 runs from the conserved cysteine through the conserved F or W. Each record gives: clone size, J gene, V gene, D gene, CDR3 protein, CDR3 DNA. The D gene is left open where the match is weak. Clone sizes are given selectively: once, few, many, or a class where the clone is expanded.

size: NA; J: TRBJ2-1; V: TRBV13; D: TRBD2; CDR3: CASSGLRGLAGDPTHNEQFF; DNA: TGTGCCAGCAGCGGACTCAGGGGGCTAGCGGGAGACCCAACCCACAATGAGCAGTTCTTC
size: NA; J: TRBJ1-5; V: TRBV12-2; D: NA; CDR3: CASRFRDSFGVGNQPQHF; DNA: NA
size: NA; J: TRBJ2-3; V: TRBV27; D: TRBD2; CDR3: CASSLRAGLALVDTQYF; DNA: TGTGCCAGCAGTTTAAGAGCGGGACTAGCCCTTGTGGATACGCAGTATTTT
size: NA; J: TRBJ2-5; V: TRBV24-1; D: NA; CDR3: CATSDLGAAQETQYF; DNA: TGTGCCACCAGTGATTTGGGAGCGGCACAAGAGACCCAGTACTTC
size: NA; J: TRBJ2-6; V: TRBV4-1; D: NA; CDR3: CASSQISGANVLTF; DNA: TGCGCCAGCAGCCAAATATCTGGGGCCAACGTCCTGACTTTC
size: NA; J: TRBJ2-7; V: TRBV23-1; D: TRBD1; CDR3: CASSQSSTGYGYEQYF; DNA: TGCGCCAGCAGTCAATCGTCGACAGGGTATGGCTACGAGCAGTACTTC
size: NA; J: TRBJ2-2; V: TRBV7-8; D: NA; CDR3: CASSLGGHFNTGELFF; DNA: TGTGCCAGCAGCTTAGGGGGACACTTCAACACCGGGGAGCTGTTTTTT
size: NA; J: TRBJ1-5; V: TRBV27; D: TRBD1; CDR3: CASSFRRGGNQPQHF; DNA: TGTGCCAGCAGTTTCCGCAGGGGGGGCAATCAGCCCCAGCATTTT
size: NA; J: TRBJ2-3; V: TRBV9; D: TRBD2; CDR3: CASSPQREGEADTQYF; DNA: TGTGCCAGCAGCCCCCAGCGGGAGGGCGAGGCAGATACGCAGTATTTT
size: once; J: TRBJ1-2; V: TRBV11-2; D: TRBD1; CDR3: CASSLGQGMSYGYTF; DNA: TGTGCCAGCAGCCTTGGACAGGGCATGAGCTATGGCTACACCTTC
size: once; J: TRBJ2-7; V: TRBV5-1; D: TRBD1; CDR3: CASSSQRGQGTYEQYF; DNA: TGCGCCAGCAGCTCGCAGAGGGGACAGGGAACCTACGAGCAGTACTTC
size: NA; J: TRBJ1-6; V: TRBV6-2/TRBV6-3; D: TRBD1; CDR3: CASSAPETGGNSPLHF; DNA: TGTGCCAGCAGCGCCCCTGAGACAGGGGGGAATTCACCCCTCCACTTT
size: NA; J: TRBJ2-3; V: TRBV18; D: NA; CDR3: CASYIPAADTQYF; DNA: TGTGCCAGCTACATCCCCGCCGCCGATACGCAGTATTTT
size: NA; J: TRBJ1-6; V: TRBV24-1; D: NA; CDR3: CATSGQARNSPLHF; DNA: TGTGCCACCAGTGGGCAGGCTCGTAATTCACCCCTCCACTTT
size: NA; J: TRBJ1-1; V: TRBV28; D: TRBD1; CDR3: CASSPGQRDTEAFF; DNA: TGTGCCAGCAGTCCGGGACAGAGGGACACTGAAGCTTTCTTT
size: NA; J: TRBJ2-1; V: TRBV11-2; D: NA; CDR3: CASSLDGTAFGEQFF; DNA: TGTGCCAGCAGCTTAGATGGGACTGCGTTCGGTGAGCAGTTCTTC
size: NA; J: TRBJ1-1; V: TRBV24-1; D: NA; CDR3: CATSTGPQGNTEAFF; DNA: TGTGCCACCAGCACCGGCCCCCAGGGAAACACTGAAGCTTTCTTT
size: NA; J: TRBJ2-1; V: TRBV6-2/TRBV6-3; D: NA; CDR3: CASSAGGLRQFF; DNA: TGTGCCAGCAGTGCCGGGGGTCTCCGGCAGTTCTTC
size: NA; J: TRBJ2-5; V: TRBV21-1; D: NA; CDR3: CASSKVGTSVKDQETQYF; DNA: TGTGCCAGCAGCAAAGTAGGGACTAGCGTTAAAGACCAAGAGACCCAGTACTTC
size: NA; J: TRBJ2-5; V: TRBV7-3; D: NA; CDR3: CASSLPYVKRWQETQYF; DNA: TGTGCCAGCAGCTTGCCTTATGTTAAGCGCTGGCAAGAGACCCAGTACTTC
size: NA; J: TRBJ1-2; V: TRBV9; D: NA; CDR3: CASSVADGANYGYTF; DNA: TGTGCCAGCAGCGTAGCAGACGGAGCTAACTATGGCTACACCTTC
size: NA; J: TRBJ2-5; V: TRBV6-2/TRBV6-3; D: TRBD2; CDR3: CASSRTSGRETQYF; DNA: TGTGCCAGCAGTCGGACTAGCGGGAGAGAGACCCAGTACTTC
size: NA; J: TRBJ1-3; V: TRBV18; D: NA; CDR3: CASSPTQGGNTIYF; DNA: TGTGCCAGCTCACCCACCCAGGGAGGAAACACCATATATTTT
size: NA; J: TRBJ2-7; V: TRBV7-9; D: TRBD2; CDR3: CASSSEGASGSYEQYF; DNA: TGTGCCAGCAGCTCTGAAGGAGCTAGCGGGAGCTACGAGCAGTACTTC
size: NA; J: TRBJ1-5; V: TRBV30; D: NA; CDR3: CAWSVPRVHGQPQHF; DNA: TGTGCCTGGAGTGTCCCCAGGGTGCATGGTCAGCCCCAGCATTTT
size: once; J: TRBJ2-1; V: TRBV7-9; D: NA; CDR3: CASSLGFGAGNEQFF; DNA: TGTGCCAGCAGCTTAGGGTTTGGGGCCGGAAATGAGCAGTTCTTC
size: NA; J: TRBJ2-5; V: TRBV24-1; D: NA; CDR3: CATAGAPHQETQYF; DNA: TGTGCCACGGCAGGGGCCCCACACCAAGAGACCCAGTACTTC
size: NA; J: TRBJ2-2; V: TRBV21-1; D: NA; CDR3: CASSDPAGGPGTGELFF; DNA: TGTGCCAGCAGCGATCCAGCGGGAGGGCCGGGCACCGGGGAGCTGTTTTTT
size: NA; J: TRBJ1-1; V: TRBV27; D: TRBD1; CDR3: CASSPWTGRHTEAFF; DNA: TGTGCCAGCAGTCCCTGGACAGGGAGGCACACTGAAGCTTTCTTT
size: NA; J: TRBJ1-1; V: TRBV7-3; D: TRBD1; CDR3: CASSLGGYRGRKTEAFF; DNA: TGTGCCAGCAGCTTAGGGGGATACAGGGGGCGAAAGACTGAAGCTTTCTTT
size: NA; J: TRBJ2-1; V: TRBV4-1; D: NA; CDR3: CASSQPRGNEQFF; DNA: TGCGCCAGCAGCCAACCTAGAGGGAATGAGCAGTTCTTC
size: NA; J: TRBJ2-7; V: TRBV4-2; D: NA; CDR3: CASSRDIAYEQYF; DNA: TGTGCCAGCAGCCGGGACATTGCCTACGAGCAGTACTTC
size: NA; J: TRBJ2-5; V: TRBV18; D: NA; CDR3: CASSPPTDYHTETQYF; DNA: TGTGCCAGCTCACCACCTACGGACTATCATACTGAGACCCAGTACTTC
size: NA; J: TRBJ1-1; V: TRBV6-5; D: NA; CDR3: CAGRSGTEAFF; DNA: TGTGCCGGCAGGAGCGGCACTGAAGCTTTCTTT
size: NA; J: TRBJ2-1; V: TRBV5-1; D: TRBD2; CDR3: CASSLGLAPKGDEQFF; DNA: TGCGCCAGCAGCTTGGGACTAGCGCCTAAAGGCGATGAGCAGTTCTTC
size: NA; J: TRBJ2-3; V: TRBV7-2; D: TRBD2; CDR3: CASSYLLTSGRAEDTQYF; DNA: TGTGCCAGCAGCTACCTTTTGACTAGCGGGAGGGCGGAAGATACGCAGTATTTT
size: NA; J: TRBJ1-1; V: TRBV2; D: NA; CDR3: CASSEVRVGTEAFF; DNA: TGTGCCAGCAGTGAAGTCAGGGTGGGCACTGAAGCTTTCTTT
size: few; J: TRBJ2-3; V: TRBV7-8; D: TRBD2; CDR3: CASSFASGSLTDTQYF; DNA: TGTGCCAGCAGCTTTGCTAGCGGGAGTCTCACAGATACGCAGTATTTT
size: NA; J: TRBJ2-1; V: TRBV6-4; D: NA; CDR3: CASSEQGGDEQFF; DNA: TGTGCCAGCAGTGAGCAGGGTGGCGATGAGCAGTTCTTC
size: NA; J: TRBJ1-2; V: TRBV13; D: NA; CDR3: CASTVEGSGGYTF; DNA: TGTGCCAGCACCGTGGAGGGGTCGGGTGGCTACACCTTC
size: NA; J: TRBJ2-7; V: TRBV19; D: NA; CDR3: CASSTRDISYEQYF; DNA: TGTGCCAGTAGTACCCGGGACATCTCCTACGAGCAGTACTTC
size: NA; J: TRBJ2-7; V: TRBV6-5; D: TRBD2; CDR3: CASSLTSGRVGEQYF; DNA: TGTGCCAGCAGTCTGACTAGCGGGAGAGTAGGCGAGCAGTACTTC
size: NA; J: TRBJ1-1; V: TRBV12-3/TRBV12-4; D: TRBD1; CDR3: CASSPDRDSQAFF; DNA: TGTGCCAGCAGTCCCGATAGGGACAGTCAAGCTTTCTTT
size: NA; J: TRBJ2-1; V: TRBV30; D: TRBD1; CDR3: CAWSVPPLDRVYNEQFF; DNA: TGTGCCTGGAGTGTACCCCCTTTGGACAGGGTCTACAATGAGCAGTTCTTC
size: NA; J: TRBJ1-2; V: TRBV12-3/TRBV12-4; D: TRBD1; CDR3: CASRPGGWGYTF; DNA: TGTGCCAGCAGACCAGGGGGCTGGGGCTACACCTTC
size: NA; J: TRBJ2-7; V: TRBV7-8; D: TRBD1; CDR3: CASSLAGTGSYEQYF; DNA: TGTGCCAGCAGCTTGGCCGGGACAGGGTCCTACGAGCAGTACTTC
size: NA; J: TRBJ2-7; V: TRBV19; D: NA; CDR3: CASSISRIGGHEQYF; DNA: TGTGCCAGTAGTATTTCCCGGATAGGAGGCCACGAGCAGTACTTC
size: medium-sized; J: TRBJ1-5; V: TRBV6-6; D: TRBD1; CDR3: CASSPGTGYQPQHF; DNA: TGTGCCAGCAGTCCCGGGACAGGGTACCAGCCCCAGCATTTT
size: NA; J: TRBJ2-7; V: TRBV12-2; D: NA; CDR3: CASRLGPGHNYEQYF; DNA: TGTGCAAGTCGCTTAGGACCGGGACACAACTACGAGCAGTACTTC
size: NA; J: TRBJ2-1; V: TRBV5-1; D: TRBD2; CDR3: CASSLALAGVDGEQFF; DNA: TGCGCCAGCAGCTTGGCACTAGCGGGCGTCGATGGTGAGCAGTTCTTC
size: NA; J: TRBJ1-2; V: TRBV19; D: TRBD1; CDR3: CASSINIRDRDSVYGYTF; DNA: TGTGCCAGTAGTATCAATATTCGCGACAGGGATTCCGTCTATGGCTACACCTTC
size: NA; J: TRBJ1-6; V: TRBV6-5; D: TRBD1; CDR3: CASSLVGTVRNSPLHF; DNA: TGTGCCAGCAGTTTGGTCGGGACAGTTCGGAATTCACCCCTCCACTTT
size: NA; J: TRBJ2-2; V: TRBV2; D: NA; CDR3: CASSEDQAGELFF; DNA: TGTGCCAGCAGTGAAGACCAGGCCGGGGAGCTGTTTTTT
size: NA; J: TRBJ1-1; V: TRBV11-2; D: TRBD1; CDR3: CASSPGGETGGNYREAFF; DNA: TGTGCCAGCAGCCCAGGGGGAGAGACAGGGGGCAATTACCGGGAAGCTTTCTTT
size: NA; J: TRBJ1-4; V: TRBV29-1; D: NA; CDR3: CSVEGENPGNEKLFF; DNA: TGCAGCGTTGAAGGGGAGAATCCGGGGAATGAAAAACTGTTTTTT
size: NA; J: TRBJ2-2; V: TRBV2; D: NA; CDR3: CASSELSGELFF; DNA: TGTGCCAGCAGTGAATTATCCGGGGAGCTGTTTTTT